This T cell receptor (beta chain) comes out of a study of blood T cell repertoires in COVID-19. As originally analysed: Amplification of reference gene primers provided the estimated nucleated cell counts. The table came from immunoSEQ multiplex PCR; TCRdb's copy has only in-frame clones and leaves some out. The V and J calls and clone size come from that table; D and trimming were worked out from the DNA. Found here are about 61,000 clones, about nine tenths of them singletons; the top ten hold about a fifth. The CDR3 has 13 residues. The germline V and J ends were trimmed by 3 bases and 3 bases, with 8 bases remaining between them. The V gene's germline CDR1 is SNHLY and CDR2 FYNNEI.

The rearrangement joins TRBV2 to TRBJ1-1; D is undetermined. Material: peripheral blood. The TCR was taken from a woman in her 50s with active or convalescent COVID-19. The CDR3 region has the DNA TGTGCCAGCAGTGACTTGGCAGACACTGAAGCTTTCTTT. Translated, it gives CASSDLADTEAFF.